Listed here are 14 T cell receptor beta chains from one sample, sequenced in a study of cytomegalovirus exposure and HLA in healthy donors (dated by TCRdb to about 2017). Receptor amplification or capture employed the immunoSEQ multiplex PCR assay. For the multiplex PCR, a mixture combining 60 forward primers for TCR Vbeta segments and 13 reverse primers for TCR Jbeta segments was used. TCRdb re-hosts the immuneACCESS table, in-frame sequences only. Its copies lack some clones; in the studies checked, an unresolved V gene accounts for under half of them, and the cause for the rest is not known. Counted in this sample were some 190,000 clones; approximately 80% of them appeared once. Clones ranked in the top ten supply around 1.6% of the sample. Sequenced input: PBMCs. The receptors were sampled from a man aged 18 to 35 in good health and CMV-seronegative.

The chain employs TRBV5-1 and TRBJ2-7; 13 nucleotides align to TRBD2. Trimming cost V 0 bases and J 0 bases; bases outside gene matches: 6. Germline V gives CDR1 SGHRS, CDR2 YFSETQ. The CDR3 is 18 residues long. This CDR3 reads CASSLGLAGGESSYEQYF. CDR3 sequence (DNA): TGCGCCAGCAGCTTGGGACTAGCGGGGGGCGAAAGCTCCTACGAGCAGTACTTC.

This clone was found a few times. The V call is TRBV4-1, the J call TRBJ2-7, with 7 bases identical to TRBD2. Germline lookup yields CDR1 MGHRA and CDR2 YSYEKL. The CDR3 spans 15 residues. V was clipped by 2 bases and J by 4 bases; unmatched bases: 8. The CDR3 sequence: CASSQTGGEGYEQYF. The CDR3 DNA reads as TGCGCCAGCAGCCAAACGGGGGGAGAGGGATACGAGCAGTACTTC.

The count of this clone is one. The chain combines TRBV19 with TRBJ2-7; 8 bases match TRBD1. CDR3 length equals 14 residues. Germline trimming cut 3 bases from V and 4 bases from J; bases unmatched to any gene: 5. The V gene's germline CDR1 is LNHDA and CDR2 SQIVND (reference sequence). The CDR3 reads CASSIPGGRYEQYF. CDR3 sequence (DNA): TGTGCCAGTAGTATTCCAGGGGGCCGTTACGAGCAGTACTTC.

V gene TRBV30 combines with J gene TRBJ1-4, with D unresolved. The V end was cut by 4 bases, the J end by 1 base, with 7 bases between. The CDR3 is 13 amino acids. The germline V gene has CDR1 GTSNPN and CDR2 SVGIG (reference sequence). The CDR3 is CAWNEGTNEKLFF. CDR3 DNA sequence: TGTGCCTGGAACGAGGGAACTAATGAAAAACTGTTTTTT.

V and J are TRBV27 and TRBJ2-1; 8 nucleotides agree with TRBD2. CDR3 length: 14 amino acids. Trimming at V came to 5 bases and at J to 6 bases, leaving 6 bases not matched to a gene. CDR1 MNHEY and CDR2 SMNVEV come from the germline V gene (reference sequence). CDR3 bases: TGTGCCAGCAGTCGATCGGGAGGGGGCAATGAGCAGTTCTTC. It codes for CASSRSGGGNEQFF.

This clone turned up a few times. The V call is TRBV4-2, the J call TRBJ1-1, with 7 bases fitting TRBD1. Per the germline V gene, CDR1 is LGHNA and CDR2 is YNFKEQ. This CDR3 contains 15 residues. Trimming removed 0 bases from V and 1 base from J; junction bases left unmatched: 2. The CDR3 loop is CASSQDRTGNTEAFF. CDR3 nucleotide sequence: TGTGCCAGCAGCCAAGATCGGACAGGGAACACTGAAGCTTTCTTT.

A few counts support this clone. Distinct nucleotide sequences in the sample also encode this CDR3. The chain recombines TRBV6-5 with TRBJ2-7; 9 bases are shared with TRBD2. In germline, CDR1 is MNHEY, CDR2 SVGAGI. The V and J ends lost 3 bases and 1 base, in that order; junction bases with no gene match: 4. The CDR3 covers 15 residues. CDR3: CASSYEAGGSYEQYF. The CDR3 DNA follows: TGTGCCAGCAGTTATGAAGCGGGGGGTTCCTACGAGCAGTACTTC.

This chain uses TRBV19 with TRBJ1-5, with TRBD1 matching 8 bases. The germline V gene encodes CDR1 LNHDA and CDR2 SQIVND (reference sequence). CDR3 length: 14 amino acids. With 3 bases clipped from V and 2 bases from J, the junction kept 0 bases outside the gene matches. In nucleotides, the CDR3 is TGTGCCAGTAGTATGACAGGGGGCAATCAGCCCCAGCATTTT. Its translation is CASSMTGGNQPQHF.

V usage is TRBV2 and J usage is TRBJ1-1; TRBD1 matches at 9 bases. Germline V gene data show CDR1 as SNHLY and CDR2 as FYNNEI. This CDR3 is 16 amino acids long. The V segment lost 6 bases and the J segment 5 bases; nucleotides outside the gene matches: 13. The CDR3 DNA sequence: TGTGCCAGCAGGCTAAATACAGGGGGCAGAGGTACTGAAGCTTTCTTT. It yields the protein CASRLNTGGRGTEAFF.

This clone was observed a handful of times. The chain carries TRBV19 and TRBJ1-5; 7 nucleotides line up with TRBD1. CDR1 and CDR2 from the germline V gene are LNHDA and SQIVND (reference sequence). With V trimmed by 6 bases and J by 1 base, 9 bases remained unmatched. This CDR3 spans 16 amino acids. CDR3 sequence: CASSDTTGVSNQPQHF. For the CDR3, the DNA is TGTGCCAGTAGCGATACCACAGGGGTCAGCAATCAGCCCCAGCATTTT.

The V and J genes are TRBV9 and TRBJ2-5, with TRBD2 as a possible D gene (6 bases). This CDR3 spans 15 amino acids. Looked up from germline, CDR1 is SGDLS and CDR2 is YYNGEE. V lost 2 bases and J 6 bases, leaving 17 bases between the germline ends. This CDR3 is CASSVDGRQQKTQYF. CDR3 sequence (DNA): TGTGCCAGCAGCGTTGACGGGAGACAACAGAAGACCCAGTACTTC.

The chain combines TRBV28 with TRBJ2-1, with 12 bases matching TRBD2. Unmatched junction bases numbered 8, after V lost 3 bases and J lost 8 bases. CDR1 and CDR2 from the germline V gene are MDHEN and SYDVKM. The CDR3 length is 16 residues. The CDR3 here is CASSFPLAGGPDEQFF. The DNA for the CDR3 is TGTGCCAGCAGTTTCCCCCTAGCGGGAGGGCCGGATGAGCAGTTCTTC.

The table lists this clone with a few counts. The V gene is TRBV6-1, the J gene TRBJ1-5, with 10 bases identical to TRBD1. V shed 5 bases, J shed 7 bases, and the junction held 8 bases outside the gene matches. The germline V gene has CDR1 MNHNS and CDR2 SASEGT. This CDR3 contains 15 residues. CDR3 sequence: CASSPTQTGGQPQHF. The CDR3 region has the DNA TGTGCCAGCAGTCCAACCCAGACAGGGGGCCAGCCCCAGCATTTT.

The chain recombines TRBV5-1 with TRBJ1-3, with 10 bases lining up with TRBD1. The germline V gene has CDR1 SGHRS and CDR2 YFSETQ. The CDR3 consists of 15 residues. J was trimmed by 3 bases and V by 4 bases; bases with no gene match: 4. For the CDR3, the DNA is TGCGCCAGCAGCGCTGACAGGGGGCTTGGAAACACCATATATTTT. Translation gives CASSADRGLGNTIYF.